The 29 T cell receptor beta chains reported below all come from one sample, sequenced in a study of a mutant IDH1 vaccine in newly diagnosed glioma. Time point defined: baseline, week 1 (first vaccination visit). Treatment meaning: pre-vaccination baseline after standard-of-care therapy. Here immunoSEQ multiplex PCR was the method, and the copy in TCRdb shows in-frame clones only, minus some. Among 85,000 to 100,000 clones listed, about 82% were seen once. The specimen comprised PBMCs, sampled from a glioma patient treated with radiotherapy, temozolomide or both. The receptors shown here come from a man aged 40-49 years with glioma.

The chain employs TRBV19 and TRBJ2-5; perhaps TRBD2 as D (5 bases). Trimming left V 10 bases short and J 7 bases short, with 16 bases between. Germline loops: CDR1 LNHDA, CDR2 SQIVND (reference sequence). The CDR3 extends over 12 amino acids. In DNA, the CDR3 is TGTGCCACCAATACCGGGGTTGGGACCCAGTACTTC. It specifies CATNTGVGTQYF.

This chain links TRBV6-6 with TRBJ1-2; 9 nucleotides line up with TRBD1. This CDR3 is 14 amino acids long. The V gene end was trimmed by 5 bases and the J gene end by 4 bases; junction bases not matched to a gene: 5. Germline loops: CDR1 MNHNY, CDR2 SVGAGI (reference sequence). The CDR3 DNA reads as TGTGCCAGCAGTCCCGGGACAGGGCCCTATGGCTACACCTTC. As protein: CASSPGTGPYGYTF.

The V call is TRBV6-1, the J call TRBJ1-1; a weak D match, TRBD1 (6 bases). The CDR3 loop spans 13 amino acids. Trimming stripped 6 bases from V and 1 base from J, with 9 bases between. The germline V gene encodes CDR1 MNHNS and CDR2 SASEGT. The CDR3 bases are TGTGCCAGCAGACCACAGGGGAACACTGAAGCTTTCTTT. This encodes CASRPQGNTEAFF.

This chain uses TRBV6-5 with TRBJ2-1; 12 bases match TRBD2. V dropped 5 bases and J dropped 10; count of bases not matched to a gene: 9. The CDR3 totals 15 residues. Germline V gene sequence: CDR1 MNHEY, CDR2 SVGAGI. The CDR3 sequence: CASSKLAGGPGEQFF. CDR3 nucleotide sequence: TGTGCCAGCAGTAAGCTAGCGGGGGGGCCCGGGGAGCAGTTCTTC.

This chain connects TRBV11-2 to TRBJ2-3, with 9 bases fitting TRBD2. J was trimmed by 5 bases and V by 1 base; bases with no gene match: 4. The CDR3 has 15 residues. Germline-derived CDR1 and CDR2 are SGHAT and FQNNGV. CDR3 sequence (DNA): TGTGCCAGCAGCTTAGGCGGGAGGGTAATAGATACGCAGTATTTT. Residues: CASSLGGRVIDTQYF.

This rearrangement joins TRBV28 to TRBJ1-5; D gene uncertain. Germline loops: CDR1 MDHEN, CDR2 SYDVKM. V lost 1 base and J lost 8, with 18 bases in between. The CDR3 runs 16 residues. CDR3 amino acids: CASSLSQVAESEPQHF. The CDR3 bases are TGTGCCAGCAGTTTATCCCAGGTGGCCGAGAGTGAGCCCCAGCATTTT.

CDR3 residues: CASTRRQGTSYEQYF. Here the CDR3 DNA reads TGTGCCAGCACCCGAAGGCAGGGGACGTCCTACGAGCAGTACTTC. The chain employs TRBV6-1 and TRBJ2-7, with D tentatively TRBD1 (6 bases). CDR1 and CDR2 (germline): MNHNS, SASEGT. V was clipped by 7 bases and J by 1 base, with 17 bases between them. CDR3 size: 15 residues.

This clone came up a few times. The chain combines TRBV4-3 with TRBJ1-4, with D tentatively TRBD1 (5 bases). V gave up 0 bases and J gave up 6 bases, with 14 bases separating them. CDR1 LGHNA and CDR2 YSLEER come from the germline V gene. The CDR3 has 16 residues. This CDR3 is CASSQEFQGLDEKLFF. The CDR3 DNA follows: TGCGCCAGCAGCCAAGAATTTCAGGGTTTGGATGAAAAACTGTTTTTT.

The chain combines TRBV27 with TRBJ1-2; unclear D gene. Deletions cut 3 bases from V and 8 bases from J, with 19 bases between. CDR1 is MNHEY and CDR2 is SMNVEV in the germline V gene (reference sequence). The CDR3 consists of 15 residues. The CDR3 region is CASSFSPRDRRGYTF. As DNA, the CDR3 is TGTGCCAGCAGTTTCAGCCCCCGGGATCGTCGGGGCTACACCTTC.

V gene TRBV6-4 combines with J gene TRBJ2-1, with TRBD1 matching 11 bases. This CDR3 has 15 amino acids. The V segment lost 0 bases and the J segment 6 bases; nucleotides outside the gene matches: 1. The germline V gene encodes CDR1 MRHNA and CDR2 SNTAGT. The CDR3 reads CASSDSGQGVNEQFF. The CDR3 DNA follows: TGTGCCAGCAGTGACTCGGGACAGGGGGTCAATGAGCAGTTCTTC.

This chain joins TRBV5-1 and TRBJ2-1, with TRBD2 matching over 8 bases. The CDR3 is 15 residues long. Germline CDR1 is SGHRS and CDR2 is YFSETQ. V lost 0 bases, J lost 6 bases, and 5 bases stayed unmatched. The CDR3 coding sequence is TGCGCCAGCAGCTTGGGGCGGGGGGCCCCCAATGAGCAGTTCTTC. Its translation is CASSLGRGAPNEQFF.

The V gene is TRBV7-9, the J gene TRBJ1-1, with a possible D match to TRBD1 (6 bases). The CDR3 runs 15 residues. CDR1 is SEHNR and CDR2 is FQNEAQ in the germline V gene (reference sequence). V lost 5 bases to trimming and J lost 0 bases, with 13 bases between them. The CDR3 loop reads CASSPTTGMNTEAFF. CDR3 nucleotides: TGTGCCAGCAGCCCGACCACAGGGATGAACACTGAAGCTTTCTTT. The variable domain in full, completed from reference TRBV7-9 and TRBJ1-1, reads DTGVSQNPRHKITKRGQNVTFRCDPISEHNRLYWYRQTLGQGPEFLTYFQNEAQLEKSRLLSDRFSAERPKGSFSTLEIQRTEQGDSAMYLCASSPTTGMNTEAFFGQGTRLTVV.

The chain uses TRBV5-6 and TRBJ1-6; 10 bases agree with TRBD1. J lost 8 bases, V lost 1 base, and 6 bases had no gene match. This CDR3 has 16 residues. Germline values: CDR1 SGHDT, CDR2 YYEEEE. In DNA, the CDR3 is TGTGCCAGCAGCTTGAGGGACAGGGGCATGCATTCACCCCTCCACTTT. This sequence encodes CASSLRDRGMHSPLHF.

This clone was seen just once. The V and J genes are TRBV7-9 and TRBJ2-7; a possible D gene is TRBD2 (5 bases). Trimming took off 0 bases at V and 0 bases at J, with 6 bases between the two ends. This CDR3 is built from 14 residues. The germline CDR1 and CDR2 sequences are SEHNR and FQNEAQ (reference sequence). The CDR3 DNA follows: TGTGCCAGCAGCTTAGCGGGGAGCTCCTACGAGCAGTACTTC. It yields the protein CASSLAGSSYEQYF.

This sequence joins TRBV5-4 and TRBJ1-1; TRBD1 aligns across 7 bases. The CDR3 consists of 15 residues. CDR1 is SGHNT and CDR2 is YYREEE in the germline V gene (reference sequence). The V segment lost 0 bases and the J segment 4 bases; nucleotides outside the gene matches: 6. CDR3 amino acids: CASSLDQGVSTEAFF. The CDR3 coding sequence is TGTGCCAGCAGCTTGGATCAGGGGGTGAGCACTGAAGCTTTCTTT.

V is TRBV14 and J is TRBJ1-2; perhaps TRBD1 as D (5 bases). The CDR3 has 15 amino acids. Looked up from germline, CDR1 is SGHDN and CDR2 is FVKESK. Trimming took off 0 bases at V and 6 bases at J, with 14 bases between the two ends. The CDR3: CASSQDQFRGDGYTF. CDR3 sequence (DNA): TGTGCCAGCAGCCAAGACCAATTCAGAGGGGATGGCTACACCTTC.

On this clone: This sequence may be a read error, since a much larger clone differs from it by one base. The V and J genes are TRBV7-2 and TRBJ1-1; maybe TRBD1 (6 bases). The CDR3 is made up of 13 amino acids. The germline V gene encodes CDR1 SGHTA and CDR2 FQGNSA. The V and J ends lost 5 bases and 1 base respectively, with 8 bases between them. The CDR3 here is CASSQQGNTEAFF. Here the CDR3 DNA reads TGTGCCAGCAGCCAACAGGGGAACACTGAAGCTTTCTTT. The variable domain in full, completed from reference TRBV7-2 and TRBJ1-1, reads GAGVSQSPSNKVTEKGKDVELRCDPISGHTALYWYRQSLGQGLEFLIYFQGNSAPDKSGLPSDRFSAERTGGSVSTLTIQRTQQEDSAVYLCASSQQGNTEAFFGQGTRLTVV.

Written as DNA, the CDR3 is TGTGCCAGCAGCGTAGCCCTACCGGGAGCAGGTAACCAAGAGACCCAGTACTTC. Translation: CASSVALPGAGNQETQYF. The chain joins TRBV9 to TRBJ2-5; a possible D gene is TRBD2 (6 bases). CDR3 length equals 18 residues. CDR1 SGDLS and CDR2 YYNGEE come from the germline V gene. V dropped 0 bases and J dropped 0 bases, with 18 bases sitting between them. The variable domain in full, completed from reference TRBV9 and TRBJ2-5, reads DSGVTQTPKHLITATGQRVTLRCSPRSGDLSVYWYQQSLDQGLQFLIQYYNGEERAKGNILERFSAQQFPDLHSELNLSSLELGDSALYFCASSVALPGAGNQETQYFGPGTRLLVL.

The CDR3 sequence: CASSLRTSGRAVYEQYF. The DNA of the CDR3 is TGTGCCAGCAGCTTAAGGACTAGCGGGAGGGCCGTTTACGAGCAGTACTTC. The chain recombines TRBV7-2 with TRBJ2-7; 15 positions agree with TRBD2. V lost 2 bases and J lost 4; bases outside the gene matches: 6. The CDR3 sequence is 17 residues long. Germline V gene sequence: CDR1 SGHTA, CDR2 FQGNSA.

The rearrangement joins TRBV10-2 to TRBJ2-3, with TRBD2 identical over 13 bases. Germline V gives CDR1 WSHSY, CDR2 SAAADI. The CDR3 spans 16 residues. The trim removed 6 bases at V and 6 bases at J, leaving 9 bases unmatched. The CDR3, as DNA: TGCGCCAGCAGAGGACTAGCGGGAGTGGGAGGGGATACGCAGTATTTT. Its protein product is CASRGLAGVGGDTQYF.

The rearrangement joins TRBV27 to TRBJ2-1, with 15 bases that match TRBD2. Germline CDR1 is MNHEY and CDR2 is SMNVEV (reference sequence). This CDR3 is built from 17 residues. Unmatched junction bases numbered 2, after V lost 4 bases and J lost 1 base. CDR3 amino acids: CASSSGTSGRSYNEQFF. CDR3 nucleotides: TGTGCCAGCAGTTCCGGGACTAGCGGGAGGTCCTACAATGAGCAGTTCTTC.

V is TRBV7-9 and J is TRBJ1-5; 8 nucleotides align to TRBD1. Germline V gives CDR1 SEHNR, CDR2 FQNEAQ (reference sequence). The J segment lost 6 bases and the V segment lost 3 bases, leaving 10 bases of the junction unmatched. There are 16 residues in the CDR3. CDR3 in amino acids: CASSFSRQGIGQPQHF. CDR3 DNA: TGTGCCAGCAGCTTTTCGAGACAGGGGATCGGTCAGCCCCAGCATTTT.

The V gene is TRBV5-4, the J gene TRBJ2-3, with a possible D match to TRBD2 (5 bases). Trimming took off 5 bases at V and 8 bases at J, with 15 bases between the two ends. Germline V CDR1 and CDR2: SGHNT, YYREEE (reference sequence). This CDR3 contains 13 residues. The CDR3 loop reads CASSSPGIVTQYF. DNA of the CDR3: TGTGCCAGCAGTTCCCCGGGGATTGTTACGCAGTATTTT.

The chain employs TRBV6-1 and TRBJ2-1; 9 bases agree with TRBD2. Trimming removed 1 base from V and 6 bases from J; junction bases left unmatched: 7. This CDR3 is built from 16 residues. CDR1 is MNHNS, CDR2 SASEGT, per germline. DNA for the CDR3: TGTGCCAGCAGTGAAGAAATAGGCGGGGGGGTCAATGAGCAGTTCTTC. Amino acids: CASSEEIGGGVNEQFF.

The chain is built from TRBV5-1 and TRBJ2-1, with D uncertain. Per germline, CDR1 SGHRS and CDR2 YFSETQ. Trimming removed 6 bases from V and 6 bases from J, with 19 bases in between. CDR3 size: 15 residues. The CDR3 bases are TGCGCCAGCACCATACGTGAAAACACGGGCAATGAGCAGTTCTTC. Protein: CASTIRENTGNEQFF. Filled out from reference TRBV5-1 and TRBJ2-1, the complete variable domain reads KAGVTQTPRYLIKTRGQQVTLSCSPISGHRSVSWYQQTPGQGLQFLFEYFSETQRNKGNFPGRFSGRQFSNSRSEMNVSTLELGDSALYLCASTIRENTGNEQFFGPGTRLTVL.

CDR3 in DNA: TGTGCCAGCTCACCTCGGACTAGCGGGACAGATACGCAGTATTTT. Its protein product is CASSPRTSGTDTQYF. The chain is built from TRBV18 and TRBJ2-3; 11 bases agree with TRBD2. The CDR3 contains 15 residues. Germline V lookup: CDR1 KGHSH, CDR2 LQKENI. V shed 3 bases, J shed 3 bases, and the junction held 2 bases outside the gene matches. The full variable domain, its missing parts supplied by reference TRBV18 and TRBJ2-3, is NAGVMQNPRHLVRRRGQEARLRCSPMKGHSHVYWYRQLPEEGLKFMVYLQKENIIDESGMPKERFSAEFPKEGPSILRIQQVVRGDSAAYFCASSPRTSGTDTQYFGPGTRLTVL.

The CDR3, as DNA: TGTGCCAGCAGTTTATTCGGGGACGAGCAGTACTTC. Its protein is CASSLFGDEQYF. The gene calls are TRBV27 and TRBJ2-7; tentatively, D is TRBD2 (5 bases). CDR1 is MNHEY and CDR2 is SMNVEV in the germline V gene (reference sequence). The CDR3 is made up of 12 amino acids. V dropped 1 base and J dropped 5 bases, with 6 bases sitting between them.

The genes are TRBV2 and TRBJ2-5; 7 bases map to TRBD2. CDR1 and CDR2 from the germline V gene are SNHLY and FYNNEI. CDR3 length: 15 residues. V was clipped by 3 bases and J by 3 bases; unmatched bases: 7. The CDR3 is CASSDPGRAEETQYF. The CDR3 DNA follows: TGTGCCAGCAGTGATCCAGGGAGGGCCGAAGAGACCCAGTACTTC.

The genes are TRBV11-2 and TRBJ2-3; tentative D call: TRBD1 (5 bases). Trimming took 1 base from V and 1 from J, leaving 15 bases between them. The CDR3 is 17 residues long. Germline assignment: CDR1 SGHAT and CDR2 FQNNGV. CDR3 region: CASSLGQVGARTDTQYF. For the CDR3, the DNA is TGTGCCAGCAGCTTAGGGCAGGTAGGGGCCCGCACAGATACGCAGTATTTT. Complete variable domain (other parts from reference TRBV11-2 and TRBJ2-3): EAGVAQSPRYKIIEKRQSVAFWCNPISGHATLYWYQQILGQGPKLLIQFQNNGVVDDSQLPKDRFSAERLKGVDSTLKIQPAKLEDSAVYLCASSLGQVGARTDTQYFGPGTRLTVL.